Below are 16 T cell receptor beta chains sequenced from a single sample in a study of blood T cell repertoires in COVID-19. Clones were read by immunoSEQ multiplex PCR, and TCRdb kept only the in-frame ones, dropping some. The repertoire consists of fewer than 450,000 clones, with 88% occurring once and the leading ten covering 5.5% to 7.5%. Input material: peripheral blood. These receptors all come from a woman in her seventies with COVID-19, enrolled during active disease.

The chain uses TRBV9 and TRBJ2-3; 12 bases align to TRBD2. The CDR3 loop spans 16 amino acids. The trim removed 1 base at V and 2 bases at J, leaving 2 bases unmatched. Germline CDR1 SGDLS, CDR2 YYNGEE. The CDR3 sequence is CASSVTSGGYTDTQYF. CDR3 bases: TGTGCCAGCAGCGTAACTAGCGGGGGGTACACAGATACGCAGTATTTT.

The chain joins TRBV5-4 to TRBJ2-7, with TRBD2 matching 7 bases. V gave up 4 bases and J gave up 2 bases; unmatched junction bases: 15. CDR1 SGHNT and CDR2 YYREEE come from the germline V gene (reference sequence). CDR3 length: 17 residues. This CDR3 reads CASSRGEDFGGAYEQYF. CDR3 DNA: TGTGCCAGCAGCCGCGGAGAGGATTTTGGGGGGGCCTACGAGCAGTACTTC.

This rearrangement joins TRBV30 to TRBJ1-1; D ambiguous. V was cut by 3 bases and J by 0 bases, with 8 bases left in between. The CDR3 is 13 residues long. Germline CDR1 reads GTSNPN; CDR2 reads SVGIG (reference sequence). CDR3 DNA: TGTGCCTGGAGGGCCCTTATGAACACTGAAGCTTTCTTT. Translated: CAWRALMNTEAFF. The full variable domain, its missing parts supplied by reference TRBV30 and TRBJ1-1, is SQTIHQWPATLVQPVGSPLSLECTVEGTSNPNLYWYRQAAGRGLQLLFYSVGIGQISSEVPQNLSASRPQDRQFILSSKKLLLSDSGFYLCAWRALMNTEAFFGQGTRLTVV.

This chain joins TRBV7-9 and TRBJ1-6; 7 bases fit TRBD1. CDR1 is SEHNR and CDR2 is FQNEAQ in the germline V gene (reference sequence). After removal of 4 bases from V and 8 bases from J, the junction contained 2 bases not matched to a gene. This CDR3 contains 13 residues. CDR3: CASSSQGDSPLHF. CDR3 bases: TGTGCCAGCAGCTCTCAGGGGGATTCACCCCTCCACTTT.

This chain uses TRBV6-2 or TRBV6-3 with TRBJ2-7; TRBD1 matches 10 bases. Germline V lookup: CDR1 MNHEY, CDR2 SVGEGT. The CDR3 length is 16 residues. The V and J ends lost 0 bases and 2 bases, in that order; junction bases with no gene match: 4. The DNA for the CDR3 is TGTGCCAGCAGTTACTCGAGTGGGACAGGGGCCTACGAGCAGTACTTC. Its protein is CASSYSSGTGAYEQYF.

This clone was seen a single time. CDR3 coding DNA: TGTGCCAGCAGCTTAGCGCAGGGCAGGGGGGATGGCTACACCTTC. Its translation: CASSLAQGRGDGYTF. The chain links TRBV7-2 to TRBJ1-2; TRBD1 matches 7 bases. Germline values: CDR1 SGHTA, CDR2 FQGNSA. The J segment lost 6 bases and the V segment lost 0 bases, leaving 7 bases of the junction unmatched. The CDR3 contains 15 residues.

The chain combines TRBV27 with TRBJ1-1, with D perhaps matching TRBD1 (6 bases). Germline lookup yields CDR1 MNHEY and CDR2 SMNVEV (reference sequence). The CDR3 runs to 11 residues. V lost 7 bases, J lost 8 bases, and 11 bases lay in between. The CDR3 DNA sequence: TGTGCCAGCACTAGCGGACAGGAAGCTTTCTTT. It specifies CASTSGQEAFF.

The CDR3 loop is CASSPTVNTEAFF. The DNA for the CDR3 is TGCGCCAGCAGCCCAACAGTGAACACTGAAGCTTTCTTT. This sequence joins TRBV4-1 and TRBJ1-1, with D unclear. Trimming pared 4 bases from V and 0 bases from J, leaving 6 bases between. CDR1 and CDR2 (germline): MGHRA, YSYEKL. The CDR3 extends over 13 amino acids.

The chain has TRBV19 and TRBJ1-5; the D is unclear. V was clipped by 6 bases and J by 5 bases, with 14 bases between them. There are 14 residues in the CDR3. Germline CDR1 reads LNHDA; CDR2 reads SQIVND (reference sequence). The CDR3 region has the DNA TGTGCCAGTAGCCTCTCCCGGAGGTATCAGCCCCAGCATTTT. Amino acid sequence: CASSLSRRYQPQHF.

This clone has only a few counts. The chain uses TRBV28 and TRBJ2-7; D may be TRBD2 (6 bases). Germline V CDR1 and CDR2: MDHEN, SYDVKM. Trimming removed 6 bases at V and 7 bases at J, with 19 bases between. The CDR3 spans 14 residues. For the CDR3, the DNA is TGTGCCAGCAGCACTCGGGGGTCGGGGAGGGAGCAGTACTTC. Amino acids: CASSTRGSGREQYF.

V gene TRBV18 combines with J gene TRBJ1-6; 7 bases are a match to TRBD1. CDR3 length: 16 residues. Germline CDR1 and CDR2: KGHSH and LQKENI. V lost 2 bases and J lost 9; bases outside the gene matches: 10. This CDR3 is CASSPGDRAVSSPLHF. The CDR3 region has the DNA TGTGCCAGCTCACCAGGAGACAGGGCGGTGAGTTCACCCCTCCACTTT.

The V call is TRBV5-6, the J call TRBJ2-3; D perhaps matches TRBD1 (6 bases). Germline V gene sequence: CDR1 SGHDT, CDR2 YYEEEE. The CDR3 runs 14 residues. The ends were cut back, 2 bases at V and 3 bases at J, with 10 bases in the middle. CDR3 DNA: TGTGCCAGCAGCTTCTCCACAGGGACAGATACGCAGTATTTT. It codes for CASSFSTGTDTQYF.

V usage is TRBV4-1 and J usage is TRBJ1-2; D is unclear. The CDR3 length is 15 residues. Germline CDR1 and CDR2: MGHRA and YSYEKL. V lost 3 bases, J lost 0 bases, and 11 bases lay in between. The CDR3 coding sequence is TGCGCCAGCAGCCAGGTACTTTTTCCTAACTATGGCTACACCTTC. This encodes CASSQVLFPNYGYTF.

V usage is TRBV29-1 and J usage is TRBJ1-2; D not resolved. Germline loops: CDR1 SQVTM, CDR2 ANQGSEA. This CDR3 contains 12 residues. Trimming cost V 3 bases and J 5 bases, with 10 bases left between them. The CDR3 nucleotides read TGCAGCGTTGACCAAACAGATTATGGCTACACCTTC. Residues: CSVDQTDYGYTF.

This chain links TRBV28 with TRBJ1-2; D gene ambiguous. The CDR3 consists of 11 residues. V was pared by 4 bases and J by 7 bases, with 7 bases between. Looked up from germline, CDR1 is MDHEN and CDR2 is SYDVKM. Here the CDR3 DNA reads TGTGCCAGCAGTTCTCCGGGTGGCTACACCTTC. Residues: CASSSPGGYTF.

The chain has TRBV6-6 and TRBJ2-2; 12 bases agree with TRBD2. The CDR3 is made up of 16 amino acids. Trimming removed 6 bases from V and 6 bases from J; junction bases left unmatched: 8. The germline V gene has CDR1 MNHNY and CDR2 SVGAGI (reference sequence). The CDR3 spells CASRSPGLAGSGELFF. In nucleotides, the CDR3 is TGTGCCAGCAGGAGTCCGGGACTAGCGGGTTCCGGGGAGCTGTTTTTT.